These 10 T cell receptor beta chains originate from one sample sequenced in a study of T-cell memory formation after mild COVID-19. TCRdb independently ran MiXCR on the 5' RACE reads; one entry per CDR3 protein. The table lists around 420,000 distinct CDR3 sequences, 20% to 25% of them singletons. Material for sequencing was PBMCs or a T cell subset sorted from them (not recorded which). The receptors shown here come from an adult woman who had mild COVID-19 (a few samples of this study predate the infection). Cell type and time point are not known.

The rearrangement links TRBV6-1 to TRBJ1-1, with 9 positions matching TRBD1. CDR1 MNHNS and CDR2 SASEGT come from the germline V gene. The CDR3 spans 15 residues. Trimming cost V 5 bases and J 0 bases; bases outside gene matches: 4. CDR3 in amino acids: CASSSRTGVNTEAFF. The DNA of the CDR3 is TGTGCCAGCAGTTCTCGGACAGGGGTGAACACTGAAGCTTTCTTT.

The chain employs TRBV20-1 and TRBJ1-2, with a tentative D call TRBD1 (5 bases). This CDR3 comprises 14 residues. CDR1 is DFQATT and CDR2 is SNEGSKA in the germline V gene (reference sequence). V was clipped by 1 base and J by 0 bases, with 9 bases between them. CDR3 DNA: TGCAGTGCTAGAGTCGGGGCACCTAACTATGGCTACACCTTC. Protein: CSARVGAPNYGYTF.

This clonotype showed up just a few times. This chain connects TRBV7-9 to TRBJ1-1, with D possibly being TRBD1 (6 bases). Trimming removed 3 bases at V and 3 bases at J, with 11 bases between. CDR1 is SEHNR, CDR2 FQNEAQ, per germline (reference sequence). The CDR3 covers 14 residues. As DNA, the CDR3 is TGTGCCAGCAGCTTCGGACAGACCCACACTGAAGCTTTCTTT. Its translation: CASSFGQTHTEAFF. Variable domain in full (rest from reference TRBV7-9 and TRBJ1-1): DTGVSQNPRHKITKRGQNVTFRCDPISEHNRLYWYRQTLGQGPEFLTYFQNEAQLEKSRLLSDRFSAERPKGSFSTLEIQRTEQGDSAMYLCASSFGQTHTEAFFGQGTRLTVV.

The chain has TRBV7-6 and TRBJ2-1; 7 bases line up with TRBD2. The CDR3 runs to 16 residues. The germline V gene has CDR1 SGHVS and CDR2 FNYEAQ. J gave up 5 bases and V 3 bases, and 10 bases lay outside the gene matches. The CDR3 sequence: CASSLEELAINNEQFF. CDR3 bases: TGTGCCAGCAGCTTGGAAGAACTAGCGATTAACAATGAGCAGTTCTTC.

The sample holds a few counts of this clonotype. This sequence joins TRBV25-1 and TRBJ2-4; D uncertain. Germline V lookup: CDR1 MGHDK, CDR2 SYGVNS. The CDR3 sequence is 14 residues long. The germline V and J ends were trimmed by 5 bases and 8 bases, with 16 bases remaining between them. The CDR3 region is CASSSFPGPDIQYF. Here the CDR3 DNA reads TGTGCCAGCAGTTCGTTCCCCGGACCCGACATTCAGTACTTC.

The rearrangement joins TRBV29-1 to TRBJ2-3, with 12 bases fitting TRBD2. Germline V gene sequence: CDR1 SQVTM, CDR2 ANQGSEA. The trim removed 4 bases at V and 0 bases at J, leaving 8 bases unmatched. This CDR3 is built from 17 residues. CDR3: CSVGGTSGLPSTDTQYF. As DNA, the CDR3 is TGCAGCGTTGGCGGGACTAGCGGGCTTCCTAGCACAGATACGCAGTATTTT.

CDR3 in DNA: TGTGCCAGCAGCTCCGGACAGGACCCCTATGGCTACACCTTC. Its protein is CASSSGQDPYGYTF. This chain connects TRBV5-4 to TRBJ1-2; TRBD1 aligns across 7 bases. V lost 3 bases to trimming and J lost 4 bases; unmatched junction nucleotides: 6. The CDR3 totals 14 residues. Per the germline V gene, CDR1 is SGHNT and CDR2 is YYREEE (reference sequence).

The chain has TRBV4-1 and TRBJ2-4; 11 bases are shared with TRBD2. This CDR3 spans 15 amino acids. Trimming cost V 1 base and J 8 bases; bases outside gene matches: 4. Looked up from germline, CDR1 is MGHRA and CDR2 is YSYEKL. CDR3: CASSQVKLAGDIQYF. Here the CDR3 DNA reads TGCGCCAGCAGCCAAGTTAAACTAGCGGGGGACATTCAGTACTTC.

This clonotype was seen a handful of times. The chain carries TRBV7-3 and TRBJ1-1, with TRBD1 matching over 10 bases. Germline-derived CDR1 and CDR2 are SGHTA and FQGTGA. Trimming took 5 bases from V and 3 from J; bases not matched to a gene: 9. This CDR3 contains 16 residues. CDR3 nucleotide sequence: TGTGCCAGCAGCCTCCCTCCGGACAGGGGGGACACTGAAGCTTTCTTT. Amino acids: CASSLPPDRGDTEAFF.

This clonotype was counted between two and nine times. The CDR3 bases are TGTGCCAGCAGCTTAGATCCGGGAGGAATCCACAATGAGCAGTTCTTC. Its translation is CASSLDPGGIHNEQFF. This chain joins TRBV7-9 and TRBJ2-1; 7 nucleotides align to TRBD2. The CDR3 runs 16 residues. Germline V lookup: CDR1 SEHNR, CDR2 FQNEAQ (reference sequence). V was clipped by 1 base and J by 5 bases; unmatched bases: 8.